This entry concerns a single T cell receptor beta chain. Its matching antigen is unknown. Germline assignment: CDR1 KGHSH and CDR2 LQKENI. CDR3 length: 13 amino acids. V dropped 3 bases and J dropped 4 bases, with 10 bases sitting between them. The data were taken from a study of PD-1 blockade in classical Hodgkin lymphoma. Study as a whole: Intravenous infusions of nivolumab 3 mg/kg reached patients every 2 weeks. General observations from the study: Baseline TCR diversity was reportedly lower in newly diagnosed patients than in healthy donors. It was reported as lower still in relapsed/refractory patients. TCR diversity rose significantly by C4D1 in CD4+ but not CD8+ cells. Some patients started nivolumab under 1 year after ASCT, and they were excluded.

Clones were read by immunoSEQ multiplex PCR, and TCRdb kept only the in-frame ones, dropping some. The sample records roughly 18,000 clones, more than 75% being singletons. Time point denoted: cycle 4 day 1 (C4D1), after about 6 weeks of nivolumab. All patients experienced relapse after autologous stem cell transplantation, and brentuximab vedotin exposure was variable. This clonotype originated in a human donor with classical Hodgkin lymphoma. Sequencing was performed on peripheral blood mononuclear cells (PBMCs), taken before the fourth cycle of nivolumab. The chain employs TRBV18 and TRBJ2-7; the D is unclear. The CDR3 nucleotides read TGTGCCAGCTCACCCGGGTTATGGTACGAGCAGTACGTC. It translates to CASSPGLWYEQYV.